The rows below give T cell receptor beta chains drawn from one sample of a study of blood T cell repertoires in COVID-19. The table came from immunoSEQ multiplex PCR; TCRdb's copy has only in-frame clones and leaves some out. The sample has about 240,000 clones; around 86% are singletons. Source material: peripheral blood. These TCRs come from a woman aged 55-70 years with active or convalescent COVID-19. The CDR3 runs from the conserved cysteine through the conserved F or W. D genes are given only for firm matches. Rows may omit the clone size; those that give it use once, few, many or a size class.

.	.	TRBV7-8	TRBJ2-7	TGTGCCAGCAGCTTAGTGGCACAGGGAGGGGCCTACGAGCAGTACTTC	CASSLVAQGGAYEQYF
.	.	TRBV21-1	TRBJ1-4	TGTGCCAGCAGCATACTGACAGAGCCCTTTCCAACTAATGAAAAACTGTTTTTT	CASSILTEPFPTNEKLFF
.	.	TRBV30	TRBJ1-4	TGTGCCTGGAGTGTACGGGGGGGAGAAAAACTGTTTTTT	CAWSVRGGEKLFF
TRBD1	.	TRBV5-1	TRBJ1-1	TGCGCCAGCAGCAGGGGGCCTTCGAACACTGAAGCTTTCTTT	CASSRGPSNTEAFF
.	.	TRBV18	TRBJ1-4	TGTGCCAGCTCACCTGATCAGGGGACTGAAAAACTGTTTTTT	CASSPDQGTEKLFF
.	.	TRBV23-1	TRBJ1-6	TGCGCCAGCAGTCAAGAACCGGGACACGTAAACTCCTATAATTCACCCCTCCACTTT	CASSQEPGHVNSYNSPLHF
TRBD2	.	TRBV7-9	TRBJ2-3	TGTGCCAGCAGCTTAGCCGGGACTAGCGGTAGAGATACGCAGTATTTT	CASSLAGTSGRDTQYF
.	.	TRBV9	TRBJ1-4	TGTGCCAGCAGCGTCAGGGGAAGGAACCATGAAAAACTGTTTTTT	CASSVRGRNHEKLFF
.	few	TRBV7-3	TRBJ1-6	TGTGCCAGCAGCGAGGGACATAATAATTCACCCCTCCACTTT	CASSEGHNNSPLHF
.	.	TRBV18	TRBJ2-3	TGTGCCAGCTCACCGTCCCTAGCGGATACGCAGTATTTT	CASSPSLADTQYF
.	.	TRBV6-2/TRBV6-3	TRBJ2-7	TGTGCCAGCAGTCCCGGCATAGGGGGGCAGTACTTC	CASSPGIGGQYF
TRBD1	few	TRBV30	TRBJ1-1	TGTGCCTGGAGTCCGCAGGGGGCCGGTGAAGCTTTCTTT	CAWSPQGAGEAFF
.	.	TRBV5-8	TRBJ1-3	TGTGCCAGCAGCTTGGATAAGGGGACTGGAAACACCATATATTTT	CASSLDKGTGNTIYF
.	.	TRBV2	TRBJ2-7	TGTGCCAGCCGTGGCCCGGGGAGGGGGGGCTACGAGCAGTACTTC	CASRGPGRGGYEQYF
TRBD1	once	TRBV6-5	TRBJ1-3	TGTGCCAGCAGCCGACAGGGGGCGCCTGGAAACACCATATATTTT	CASSRQGAPGNTIYF
TRBD2	few	TRBV27	TRBJ2-1	TGTGCCAGCAGTCCAGCGGGGGGGCAGTACAATGAGCAGTTCTTC	CASSPAGGQYNEQFF
TRBD2	.	TRBV5-1	TRBJ2-1	TGCGCCAGCAGCTCCCTGACTAGCGGCTACAATGAGCAGTTCTTC	CASSSLTSGYNEQFF
TRBD1	.	TRBV18	TRBJ2-5	TGTGCCAGCTCACGGACAGGGAGCCAAGAGACCCAGTACTTC	CASSRTGSQETQYF
.	.	TRBV18	TRBJ2-3	TGTGCCAGCTCACCGGATCAGGCGGGGGATACGCAGTATTTT	CASSPDQAGDTQYF
TRBD1	.	TRBV3-1/TRBV3-2	TRBJ2-7	TGTGCCAGCAGCCAAAGGGGGCCCTACGAGCAGTACTTC	CASSQRGPYEQYF
.	.	TRBV6-6	TRBJ1-4	TGTGCCAGCAGCAGGGGAACTAATGAAAAACTGTTTTTT	CASSRGTNEKLFF
.	.	TRBV3-1/TRBV3-2	TRBJ2-7	TGTGCCAGCAGCCAAGGACGGGGGTACGAGCAGTACTTC	CASSQGRGYEQYF
.	.	TRBV5-4	TRBJ1-6	TGTGCCAGCAGCTTTCAAAGCTCACCCCTCCACTTT	CASSFQSSPLHF
TRBD2	.	TRBV5-1	TRBJ2-2	TGCGCCAGCAGCTTGGGGACTAGCGGGGCGAAGATCACCGGGGAGCTGTTTTTT	CASSLGTSGAKITGELFF
TRBD1	.	TRBV7-2	TRBJ2-2	TGTGCCAGCAGCGTACAGGGGACCGGGGAGCTGTTTTTT	CASSVQGTGELFF
TRBD1	.	TRBV13	TRBJ2-1	TGTGCCAGCAGCCGATTAGGGGGCAGGACAGCCTACAATGAGCAGTTCTTC	CASSRLGGRTAYNEQFF
.	.	TRBV15	TRBJ1-2	TGTGCCACCAGCAGAGAGGGGGGATATGGCTACACCTTC	CATSREGGYGYTF
TRBD1	.	TRBV12-3/TRBV12-4	TRBJ2-7	TGTGCCAGCAGTTTGAACAGGGGATACGAGCAGTACTTC	CASSLNRGYEQYF
TRBD2	.	TRBV2	TRBJ2-7	TGTGCCAGCAGGTCGACTAGCGGGGTGTCCGAGCAGTACTTC	CASRSTSGVSEQYF
.	.	TRBV27	TRBJ1-1	TGTGCCAGCAGTTTATCGGGTGGGCTGGGGAACACTGAAGCTTTCTTT	CASSLSGGLGNTEAFF
.	few	TRBV6-5	TRBJ1-2	TGTGCCAGCAGTCAATACGTAGCGGAGGGCTACACCTTC	CASSQYVAEGYTF
.	.	TRBV20-1	TRBJ2-2	TGCAGTGCTAGTTCTCCCCTAGGCACCGGGGAGCTGTTTTTT	CSASSPLGTGELFF
.	.	TRBV7-9	TRBJ2-5	TGTGCCAGCAGCCCTACGGTAGAGACCCAGTACTTC	CASSPTVETQYF
.	.	TRBV6-5	TRBJ2-3	TGTGCCAGCAGTTACTCAGGGGGGGCCTCCACAGATACGCAGTATTTT	CASSYSGGASTDTQYF
TRBD1	few	TRBV19	TRBJ1-2	TGTGCCAGTAGCAATACGGACAGGCTGAGCAGTAACTATGGCTACACCTTC	CASSNTDRLSSNYGYTF
.	.	TRBV5-1	TRBJ1-6	TGCGCCAGCAGCTTGGAAGGCGGGGCACATTCACCCCTCCACTTT	CASSLEGGAHSPLHF
TRBD1	.	TRBV9	TRBJ1-4	TGTGCCAGCAGCCCCCGACAGGGCTTTAATGAAAAACTGTTTTTT	CASSPRQGFNEKLFF
TRBD2	.	TRBV7-9	TRBJ2-5	TGTGCCAGCAGCCGAGCGGGGGGTGAGACCCAGTACTTC	CASSRAGGETQYF
TRBD2	.	TRBV18	TRBJ2-1	TGTGCCAGCTCACCACCTACAGGGACTAGCGGAGACAATGAGCAGTTCTTC	CASSPPTGTSGDNEQFF
TRBD2	.	TRBV2	TRBJ2-3	TGTGCCAGCACGACAGGGGGACTAGCGGGGGGCACAGATACGCAGTATTTT	CASTTGGLAGGTDTQYF
.	.	TRBV4-1	TRBJ2-1	TGCGCCAGCAGCCAAGTTATGCGGGATGAGCAGTTCTTC	CASSQVMRDEQFF
.	.	TRBV7-2	TRBJ2-7	TGTGCCAGCAGCCGGGGGACCTACGAGCAGTACTTC	CASSRGTYEQYF